This T cell receptor beta chain was sequenced during a study of T-cell reconstitution after alpha-beta-depleted transplantation in children. The V gene lost 0 bases and the J gene lost 2 bases, with 9 bases spanning the gap. Germline V gene lookup returns CDR1 SGHVS and CDR2 FQNEAQ. The CDR3 runs 15 residues. This clonotype came up many times. As it was prepared, the TCRbeta library received unique molecular identifiers. TCRdb analysed the PCR reads with MiXCR anew, one entry per CDR3 protein. The sample has 350,000 to 400,000 distinct CDR3 sequences, about 14% seen once. The chain employs TRBV7-8 and TRBJ2-3; D uncertain. The TCR originated in a human donor who donated a stem cell graft to a child with Fanconi anemia. The sample in question was PBMCs, obtained from the stem cell graft. In DNA form, the CDR3 reads TGTGCCAGCAGCTTAGCCGCCGCATTCACAGATACGCAGTATTTT. As protein: CASSLAAAFTDTQYF.